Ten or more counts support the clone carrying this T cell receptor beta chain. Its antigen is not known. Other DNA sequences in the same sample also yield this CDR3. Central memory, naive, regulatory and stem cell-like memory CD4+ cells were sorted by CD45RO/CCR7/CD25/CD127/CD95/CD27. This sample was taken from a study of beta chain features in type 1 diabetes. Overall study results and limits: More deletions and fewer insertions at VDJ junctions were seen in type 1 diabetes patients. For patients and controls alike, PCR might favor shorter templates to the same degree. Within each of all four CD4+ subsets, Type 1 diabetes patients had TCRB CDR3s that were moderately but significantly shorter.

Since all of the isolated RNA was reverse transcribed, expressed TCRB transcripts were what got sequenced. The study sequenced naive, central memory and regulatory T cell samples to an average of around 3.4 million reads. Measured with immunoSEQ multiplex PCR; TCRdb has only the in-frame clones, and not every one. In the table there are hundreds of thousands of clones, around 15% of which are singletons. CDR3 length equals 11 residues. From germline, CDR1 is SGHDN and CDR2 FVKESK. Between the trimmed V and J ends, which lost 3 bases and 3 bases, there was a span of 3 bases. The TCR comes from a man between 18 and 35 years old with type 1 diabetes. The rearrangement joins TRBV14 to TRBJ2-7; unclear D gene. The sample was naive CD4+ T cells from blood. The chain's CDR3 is CASSQGYEQYF. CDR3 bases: TGTGCCAGCAGCCAGGGCTACGAGCAGTACTTC.